These 26 T cell receptor beta chains came from one sample sequenced in a study of vaccination effects on CD4 cells after COVID-19. Within the ViraFEST assay, antigen-specific CD4+ T cells underwent expansion with viral peptide pools prior to sequencing. Isolation of CD4+ T cells took place after less than twelve days of culture. Recipients of the vaccine had no prior SARS-CoV-2 infection and negative nucleocapsid antibodies. No antigen is known for these receptors. Profiling relied on immunoSEQ multiplex PCR, and the TCRdb table lists in-frame clones only, not all of them. The sample lists 20,000 to 25,000 clones; approximately 77% were seen once. The sequencing used CD4+ T cells from PBMCs cultured with HCoV-NL63 spike peptides, collected before COVID-19 vaccination. These receptors originate from a human donor who received a COVID-19 vaccine.

The chain uses TRBV9 and TRBJ2-7, with 11 bases identical to TRBD1. Trimming cost V 0 bases and J 6 bases; bases outside gene matches: 5. Germline assignment: CDR1 SGDLS and CDR2 YYNGEE. This CDR3 has 15 residues. CDR3 region: CASSVGTGGIGEQYF. CDR3 in DNA: TGTGCCAGCAGCGTAGGGACAGGGGGCATCGGCGAGCAGTACTTC.

This clone appeared a single time. The chain employs TRBV11-2 and TRBJ2-5, with D unclear. Germline loops: CDR1 SGHAT, CDR2 FQNNGV. The CDR3 runs to 14 residues. The V gene lost 4 bases and the J gene lost 0 bases, with 9 bases spanning the gap. The CDR3, as DNA: TGTGCCAGCAGCTCCCAGAGTTACCAAGAGACCCAGTACTTC. Its translation is CASSSQSYQETQYF. Looking up the rest from reference TRBV11-2 and TRBJ2-5 gives the full variable domain: EAGVAQSPRYKIIEKRQSVAFWCNPISGHATLYWYQQILGQGPKLLIQFQNNGVVDDSQLPKDRFSAERLKGVDSTLKIQPAKLEDSAVYLCASSSQSYQETQYFGPGTRLLVL.

This CDR3 is CASSEHQQETQYF. The CDR3 nucleotides are TGTGCCAGCAGTGAACACCAGCAAGAGACCCAGTACTTC. The chain carries TRBV6-1 and TRBJ2-5; unclear D gene. Trimming pared 2 bases from V and 2 bases from J, leaving 6 bases between. Germline V CDR1 and CDR2: MNHNS, SASEGT. The CDR3 sequence is 13 residues long.

This chain links TRBV11-2 with TRBJ1-1, with a tentative D call TRBD1 (6 bases). This CDR3 has 18 residues. The V and J ends lost 3 bases and 0 bases respectively, with 20 bases between them. Germline assignment: CDR1 SGHAT and CDR2 FQNNGV. The CDR3 region is CASSFIGQGPRMNTEAFF. The CDR3 coding sequence is TGTGCCAGCAGCTTTATTGGGCAGGGGCCCCGCATGAACACTGAAGCTTTCTTT.

Here the CDR3 DNA reads TGTGCCAGCAGTAGAACTACCGAGTTCGCCTACGAGCAGTACTTC. It translates to CASSRTTEFAYEQYF. The chain couples TRBV6-5 to TRBJ2-7; no clear D gene. The CDR3 is 15 amino acids. Per germline, CDR1 MNHEY and CDR2 SVGAGI. V lost 5 bases to trimming and J lost 2 bases, with 16 bases between them.

This clone was found a few times. The chain joins TRBV19 to TRBJ1-4, with 7 bases that match TRBD1. Germline values: CDR1 LNHDA, CDR2 SQIVND (reference sequence). The CDR3 spans 16 residues. V gave up 6 bases and J gave up 5 bases; unmatched junction bases: 12. CDR3 residues: CASSSPPGGRNEKLFF. Here the CDR3 DNA reads TGTGCCAGTAGCAGTCCACCAGGGGGAAGAAATGAAAAACTGTTTTTT.

The chain recombines TRBV5-4 with TRBJ2-6, with D possibly being TRBD2 (5 bases). The CDR3 totals 15 residues. Germline V gives CDR1 SGHNT, CDR2 YYREEE (reference sequence). V lost 4 bases to trimming and J lost 1 base, with 9 bases between them. The DNA for the CDR3 is TGTGCCAGCAGCCTGCCGGGGTCTGGGGCCAACGTCCTGACTTTC. Protein product: CASSLPGSGANVLTF.

The CDR3 DNA follows: TGTGCCAGCAGTTCCGGACAGGGGTTTCAGTACTTC. It yields the protein CASSSGQGFQYF. The chain recombines TRBV6-1 with TRBJ2-4, with 9 bases lining up with TRBD1. V shed 5 bases and J 11 bases; nucleotides not matched to a gene: 4. This CDR3 comprises 12 residues. CDR1 is MNHNS and CDR2 is SASEGT in the germline V gene.

The chain uses TRBV29-1 and TRBJ2-3, with TRBD2 identical over 12 bases. Germline CDR1 reads SQVTM; CDR2 reads ANQGSEA. This CDR3 comprises 16 residues. Germline trimming cut 4 bases from V and 2 bases from J; bases unmatched to any gene: 7. The CDR3 region has the DNA TGCAGCGTTGTGGCTAGCGGGGGGGCATCCACAGATACGCAGTATTTT. Its protein is CSVVASGGASTDTQYF.

The chain carries TRBV11-2 and TRBJ2-5; 12 nucleotides align to TRBD2. CDR1 and CDR2 (germline): SGHAT, FQNNGV. The CDR3 totals 15 residues. J lost 5 bases, V lost 6 bases, and 7 bases had no gene match. This chain's CDR3 is CASRTLAGGRETQYF. For the CDR3, the DNA is TGTGCCAGCAGGACTCTAGCGGGAGGGCGGGAGACCCAGTACTTC. Variable domain in full (rest from reference TRBV11-2 and TRBJ2-5): EAGVAQSPRYKIIEKRQSVAFWCNPISGHATLYWYQQILGQGPKLLIQFQNNGVVDDSQLPKDRFSAERLKGVDSTLKIQPAKLEDSAVYLCASRTLAGGRETQYFGPGTRLLVL.

This clone was seen a handful of times. The rearrangement uses TRBV15 and TRBJ2-2; maybe TRBD1 (5 bases). The CDR3 sequence is 14 residues long. Looked up from germline, CDR1 is LNHNV and CDR2 is YYDKDF (reference sequence). Trimming took 6 bases from V and 0 from J, leaving 8 bases between them. This CDR3 is CATSKDTNTGELFF. Here the CDR3 DNA reads TGTGCCACCAGTAAGGACACGAACACCGGGGAGCTGTTTTTT.

The rearrangement uses TRBV3-1 (or the pseudogene TRBV3-2) and TRBJ2-5; a possible D gene is TRBD2 (6 bases). The germline CDR1 and CDR2 sequences are LGHDT and YNNKEL (reference sequence). The CDR3 length is 12 residues. V was cut by 7 bases and J by 5 bases, with 11 bases left in between. CDR3: CASTSEGETQYF. The CDR3 DNA sequence: TGTGCCAGCACCTCGGAGGGTGAGACCCAGTACTTC.

This chain connects TRBV18 to TRBJ1-2; tentative D call: TRBD1 (5 bases). The ends were cut back, 3 bases at V and 3 bases at J, with 11 bases in the middle. The CDR3 contains 14 residues. Germline CDR1 KGHSH, CDR2 LQKENI. The CDR3 here is CASSPQGPDYGYTF. CDR3 DNA: TGTGCCAGCTCACCGCAGGGCCCCGACTATGGCTACACCTTC.

The rearrangement joins TRBV3-1 (or the pseudogene TRBV3-2) to TRBJ1-1; D unclear. The CDR3 sequence is 14 residues long. Deletions cut 1 base from V and 0 bases from J, with 6 bases between. Germline assignment: CDR1 LGHDT and CDR2 YNNKEL (reference sequence). The CDR3 DNA sequence: TGTGCCAGCAGCCAAGTAGCGTTGAACACTGAAGCTTTCTTT. Encoded protein: CASSQVALNTEAFF.

Only one count was recorded for this clone. The rearrangement uses TRBV6-1 and TRBJ2-7, with TRBD2 identical over 11 bases. The CDR3 spans 14 residues. The V gene's germline CDR1 is MNHNS and CDR2 SASEGT. The V gene end was trimmed by 2 bases and the J gene end by 9 bases; junction bases not matched to a gene: 6. The CDR3 nucleotides are TGTGCCAGCAGTGAAAGTAGCGGGAGGGCCACGCAGTACTTC. Residues: CASSESSGRATQYF.

The J gene is TRBJ1-6, the V gene TRBV6-5, with D uncertain. Trimming took 0 bases from V and 3 from J, leaving 0 bases between them. The germline V gene encodes CDR1 MNHEY and CDR2 SVGAGI. This CDR3 is 13 amino acids long. The CDR3 bases are TGTGCCAGCAGTTACTCCTATAATTCACCCCTCCACTTT. Translated: CASSYSYNSPLHF.

This sequence joins TRBV30 and TRBJ2-3, with 8 positions matching TRBD2. Germline CDR1 GTSNPN, CDR2 SVGIG (reference sequence). The CDR3 is 14 residues long. The V gene end was trimmed by 3 bases and the J gene end by 7 bases; junction bases not matched to a gene: 9. CDR3 sequence: CAWRPGLGGNTQYF. The DNA for the CDR3 is TGTGCCTGGAGACCGGGACTAGGGGGAAATACGCAGTATTTT. Filled out from reference TRBV30 and TRBJ2-3, the complete variable domain reads SQTIHQWPATLVQPVGSPLSLECTVEGTSNPNLYWYRQAAGRGLQLLFYSVGIGQISSEVPQNLSASRPQDRQFILSSKKLLLSDSGFYLCAWRPGLGGNTQYFGPGTRLTVL.

This clone was counted between two and nine times. The chain is built from TRBV5-1 and TRBJ1-2; D is possibly TRBD1 (6 bases). CDR1 and CDR2 (germline): SGHRS, YFSETQ. The CDR3 spans 13 residues. The V gene lost 0 bases and the J gene lost 5 bases, with 8 bases spanning the gap. The CDR3 loop reads CASSLGGQYGYTF. The CDR3 DNA sequence: TGCGCCAGCAGCTTGGGAGGACAGTATGGCTACACCTTC.

The gene calls are TRBV6-6 and TRBJ1-2; D possibly corresponds to TRBD1 (5 bases). There are 16 residues in the CDR3. Germline CDR1 and CDR2: MNHNY and SVGAGI (reference sequence). The ends were cut back, 2 bases at V and 5 bases at J, with 18 bases in the middle. The CDR3 loop is CASSYPPGPREYGYTF. Here the CDR3 DNA reads TGTGCCAGCAGTTACCCACCGGGACCCAGGGAGTATGGCTACACCTTC.

This chain uses TRBV5-6 with TRBJ2-3; D call uncertain. Germline values: CDR1 SGHDT, CDR2 YYEEEE. This CDR3 is built from 12 residues. V lost 0 bases and J 2 bases, leaving 1 base between the germline ends. CDR3 sequence reads: CASSLATDTQYF. CDR3 bases: TGTGCCAGCAGCTTGGCCACAGATACGCAGTATTTT.

The chain combines TRBV6-5 with TRBJ2-1, with no clear D. Germline V gene lookup returns CDR1 MNHEY and CDR2 SVGAGI. This CDR3 spans 13 amino acids. The ends were cut back, 5 bases at V and 10 bases at J, with 15 bases in the middle. The CDR3 DNA is TGTGCCAGCAGTCAGTCGGGTTATGGAGAGCAGTTCTTC. Protein product: CASSQSGYGEQFF.

The chain combines TRBV4-1 with TRBJ1-2; D not resolved. The ends were cut back, 4 bases at V and 4 bases at J, with 10 bases in the middle. Germline assignment: CDR1 MGHRA and CDR2 YSYEKL. This CDR3 region has 13 residues. The CDR3 DNA is TGCGCCAGCAGCCCCGGCCCGCCCTATGGCTACACCTTC. Translation gives CASSPGPPYGYTF.

The chain couples TRBV27 to TRBJ2-5; 10 nucleotides align to TRBD2. The CDR3 totals 15 residues. V shed 5 bases, J shed 3 bases, and the junction held 6 bases outside the gene matches. CDR1 and CDR2 from the germline V gene are MNHEY and SMNVEV (reference sequence). CDR3 nucleotides: TGTGCCAGCAGTGGAAGGGGACTAGCGAAAGAGACCCAGTACTTC. Translating it yields CASSGRGLAKETQYF.

The chain carries TRBV4-1 and TRBJ1-2; D not certain. V was clipped by 4 bases and J by 13 bases, with 25 bases between them. Germline V gives CDR1 MGHRA, CDR2 YSYEKL. The CDR3 is 15 amino acids. The CDR3 here is CASSPIGRGRRESTF. The CDR3 coding sequence is TGCGCCAGCAGCCCCATAGGGCGAGGCAGGAGAGAAAGCACCTTC.

The V and J genes are TRBV5-5 and TRBJ2-7; D is uncertain. Between the trimmed V and J ends, which lost 4 bases and 2 bases, there was a span of 7 bases. CDR3 size: 12 residues. The germline CDR1 and CDR2 sequences are SGHKS and YYEKEE (reference sequence). The CDR3 here is CASSDGPYEQYF. The CDR3, as DNA: TGTGCCAGCAGCGATGGGCCCTACGAGCAGTACTTC.

The V gene is TRBV2, the J gene TRBJ2-3, with 7 positions matching TRBD2. The germline gives CDR1 SNHLY, CDR2 FYNNEI. This CDR3 has 15 amino acids. J was trimmed by 6 bases and V by 4 bases; bases with no gene match: 10. CDR3 in DNA: TGTGCCAGCAGTGGGACGGGCGGGAGTTGGGATACGCAGTATTTT. It codes for CASSGTGGSWDTQYF. Supplemented by reference TRBV2 and TRBJ2-3, the full variable domain reads EPEVTQTPSHQVTQMGQEVILRCVPISNHLYFYWYRQILGQKVEFLVSFYNNEISEKSEIFDDQFSVERPDGSNFTLKIRSTKLEDSAMYFCASSGTGGSWDTQYFGPGTRLTVL.